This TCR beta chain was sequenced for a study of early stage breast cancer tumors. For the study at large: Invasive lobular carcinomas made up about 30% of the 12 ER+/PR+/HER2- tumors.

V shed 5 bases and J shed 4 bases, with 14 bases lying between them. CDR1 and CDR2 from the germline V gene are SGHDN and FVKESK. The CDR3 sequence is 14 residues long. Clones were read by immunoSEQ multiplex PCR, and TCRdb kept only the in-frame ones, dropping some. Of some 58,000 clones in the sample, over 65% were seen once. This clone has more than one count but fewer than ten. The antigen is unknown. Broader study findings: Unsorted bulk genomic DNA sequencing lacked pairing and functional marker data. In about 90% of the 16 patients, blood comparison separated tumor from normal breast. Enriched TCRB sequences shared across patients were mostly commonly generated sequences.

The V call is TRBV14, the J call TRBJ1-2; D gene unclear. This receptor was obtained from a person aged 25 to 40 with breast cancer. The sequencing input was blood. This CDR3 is CASSVSPIAYGYTF. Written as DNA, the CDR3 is TGTGCCAGCAGCGTTAGTCCCATAGCCTATGGCTACACCTTC.